This section outlines one T cell receptor (beta chain) sequence together with its context. Its antigen is unknown. This sample is drawn from a study of CD8 T cells in Susac syndrome. Overall study results and limits: As the study acknowledged, the number of individuals who were part of its TCR sequencing and HLA analysis was relatively small.

The length of the CDR3 is 15 residues. The ends were cut back, 3 bases at V and 0 bases at J, with 9 bases in the middle. The authors carried out high-throughput sequencing of TCR beta. They applied it to CD8+ and CD4+ T cells obtained from blood. Controls were drawn from healthy donors and were matched for age and sex. The authors reverse transcribed roughly 0.5 to 1 ug RNA with random hexamers. A multiplex approach, immunoSEQ multiplex PCR, amplified TCR beta CDR3 across 54 Vbeta and 13 Jbeta. TCRdb analysed the immunoSEQ multiplex PCR reads with MiXCR anew, one entry per CDR3 protein. The table has fewer than 150,000 distinct CDR3 sequences, roughly 96% seen once.

This sequence originates from a human donor in good health. The sequenced sample consisted of CD4+ T cells from PBMCs. The rearrangement joins TRBV12-3 or TRBV12-4 to TRBJ2-1, with a possible D match to TRBD2 (5 bases). The CDR3 protein is CASSFSGISYNEQFF. The CDR3 region has the DNA TGTGCCAGCAGTTTTTCGGGAATCTCCTACAATGAGCAGTTCTTC.